Given below is one TCR beta chain in context. V was clipped by 5 bases and J by 4 bases; unmatched bases: 10. Looked up from germline, CDR1 is MNHEY and CDR2 is SMNVEV (reference sequence). The CDR3 runs to 16 residues. The table came from immunoSEQ multiplex PCR; TCRdb's copy has only in-frame clones and leaves some out. The sample gives a few hundred thousand clones, roughly 90% of which show up once; 3% is in the top ten. The sample is drawn from a study of blood T cell repertoires in COVID-19. Sequenced sample: PBMCs or T cells enriched from blood (not recorded which). The sequence was obtained from a woman aged 25 to 45 who had recovered from COVID-19. The chain couples TRBV27 to TRBJ1-2; 10 bases are shared with TRBD1. The CDR3 coding sequence is TGTGCCAGCAGTGGACCCGGACAGGGGGGAGGCTATGGCTACACCTTC. This encodes CASSGPGQGGGYGYTF.